The rows below give T cell receptor beta chains drawn from one sample of a study of PD-1 blockade in classical Hodgkin lymphoma. Only in-frame clones appear in the TCRdb table, and some are missing; sequencing was by immunoSEQ multiplex PCR. Of nearly 55,000 clones listed, roughly 80% are singletons. The material was peripheral blood mononuclear cells (PBMCs), obtained at baseline. The receptors were gathered from a human donor with classical Hodgkin lymphoma. Each CDR3 is given with its conserved first and last residue. A D gene is named only where the DNA matches it firmly. Size is stated for part of the rows, as once, few or many counts, or as a class when the clone is expanded.

D gene	clone size	V gene	J gene	CDR3 DNA	CDR3 protein
TRBD1	once	TRBV15	TRBJ1-4	TGTGCCACCAGCAGACCCGGGACAGGGGGTGAAAAACTGTTTTTT	CATSRPGTGGEKLFF
TRBD1	few	TRBV7-2	TRBJ2-1	TGTGCCAGCAGCTTAGGGTCCCAGGGGGCGCGTCCGGGTAGGGATGAGCAGTTCTTC	CASSLGSQGARPGRDEQFF
NA	NA	TRBV6-5	TRBJ2-1	TGTGCCAGCGGTAGCGGACCCCGCTCCTACAATGAGCAGTTCTTC	CASGSGPRSYNEQFF
NA	NA	TRBV7-9	TRBJ1-2	TGTGCCAGCGGCCGGGAGATTAACTATGGCTACACCTTC	CASGREINYGYTF
NA	NA	TRBV4-1	TRBJ1-5	TGCGCCAGCAGCCAAGAGAATAGGAGCAATCAGCCCCAGCATTTT	CASSQENRSNQPQHF
TRBD2	once	TRBV27	TRBJ2-1	TGTGCCAGCAGCTCGGGACTAGCGTCCTTGGAGCAGTTCTTC	CASSSGLASLEQFF
NA	few	TRBV7-9	TRBJ2-2	TGTGCCAGCAGAGGGACTTCCAGGACCGGGGAGCTGTTTTTT	CASRGTSRTGELFF
NA	once	TRBV27	TRBJ2-1	TGTGCCAGCAGTTTAGAAGGGTTTGGAAATGAGCAGTTCTTC	CASSLEGFGNEQFF
NA	NA	TRBV4-3	TRBJ2-6	TGCGCCAGCAGCCAAGATAGGCAGACTGGGGCCAACGTCCTGACTTTC	CASSQDRQTGANVLTF
TRBD2	NA	TRBV19	TRBJ2-3	TGTGCCAGTACGACTAGCGGGAGGGCTGGGGATACGCAGTATTTT	CASTTSGRAGDTQYF
TRBD1	NA	TRBV5-1	TRBJ2-1	TGCGCCAGCAGCGCACAGGGGGCTGGGAATAATGAGCAGTTCTTC	CASSAQGAGNNEQFF
NA	NA	TRBV10-3	TRBJ2-7	TGTGCCATCAGAAGTCGTGGGAACGAGCAGTACTTC	CAIRSRGNEQYF
NA	NA	TRBV7-2	TRBJ2-2	TGTGCCAGCAGCGCTAACAGTATTTCTAACACCGGGGAGCTGTTTTTT	CASSANSISNTGELFF
NA	NA	TRBV5-4	TRBJ2-7	TGTGCCAGCAGCTATTACAGCGGATACGAGCAGTACTTC	CASSYYSGYEQYF
NA	NA	TRBV5-4	TRBJ2-5	TGTGCCAGCAGCTTGGAACTACAGCAAGAGACCCAGTACTTC	CASSLELQQETQYF
TRBD2	NA	TRBV2	TRBJ2-1	TGTGCCAGCGGAAAGAGCGGGAGGGCCATCAATGAGCAGTTCTTC	CASGKSGRAINEQFF
TRBD1	NA	TRBV19	TRBJ2-5	TGTGCCAGTAGTATAACAGGGGGCAGTGAGACCCAGTACTTC	CASSITGGSETQYF
NA	once	TRBV5-4	TRBJ2-7	TGTGCCAGCAGCTTGGATAGGGGCAACGAGCAGTACTTC	CASSLDRGNEQYF
NA	NA	TRBV7-6	TRBJ2-3	TGTGCCAGCAGCTTAGGCCCCACTACAGATACGCAGTATTTT	CASSLGPTTDTQYF
TRBD1	NA	TRBV27	TRBJ2-3	TGTGCCAGCCGGACAGGGGGGGAACCCACAGATACGCAGTATTTT	CASRTGGEPTDTQYF